The 5 T cell receptor beta chains below were found in one sample sequenced in a study of CD8 T cells in Susac syndrome. RNA in amounts of roughly 0.5 to 1 ug was reverse transcribed with random hexamers. TCRdb passed the immunoSEQ multiplex PCR reads through MiXCR, listing each CDR3 protein once. The sample shows roughly 130,000 distinct CDR3 sequences, roughly 94% of them seen only once. Sequences were obtained from CD8+ T cells from PBMCs. All receptors come from a human donor with Susac syndrome.

The chain carries TRBV12-3 or TRBV12-4 and TRBJ2-1; D remains unclear. CDR3 length: 12 residues. V lost 3 bases to trimming and J lost 4 bases, with 4 bases between them. DNA for the CDR3: TGTGCCAGCAGTTTCGGTTACAATGAGCAGTTCTTC. Translating gives CASSFGYNEQFF.

The rearrangement uses TRBV9 and TRBJ2-5; the match to TRBD1 covers 7 bases. CDR1 is SGDLS, CDR2 YYNGEE, per germline. V shed 7 bases, J shed 7 bases, and the junction held 13 bases outside the gene matches. This CDR3 region has 14 residues. CDR3: CASAGTEQEWTQYF. The CDR3 region has the DNA TGTGCCAGCGCCGGGACAGAACAAGAGTGGACCCAGTACTTC.

The chain employs TRBV29-1 and TRBJ2-7, with 14 bases fitting TRBD2. The germline V gene has CDR1 SQVTM and CDR2 ANQGSEA. The CDR3 length is 15 residues. V trimming: 4 bases; J trimming: 3 bases; junction bases outside the gene matches: 5. CDR3: CSVVGGTSGGYEQYF. The CDR3 region has the DNA TGCAGCGTTGTGGGGGGGACTAGCGGGGGCTACGAGCAGTACTTC.

This chain joins TRBV12-3 or TRBV12-4 and TRBJ2-3; D is ambiguous. There are 13 residues in the CDR3. V was cut by 5 bases and J by 4 bases, with 10 bases left in between. DNA for the CDR3: TGTGCCAGCAGTATAGTCGGAGCAGATACGCAGTATTTT. It codes for CASSIVGADTQYF.

CDR3: CASSLARGGEAFF. CDR3 coding DNA: TGTGCCAGCAGCTTAGCTCGCGGGGGCGAAGCTTTCTTT. The chain has TRBV7-9 and TRBJ1-1, with TRBD1 as a possible D gene (6 bases). There are 13 residues in the CDR3. Germline V CDR1 and CDR2: SEHNR, FQNEAQ (reference sequence). V was pared by 0 bases and J by 8 bases, with 10 bases between. The full variable domain, completed using reference TRBV7-9 and TRBJ1-1, is DTGVSQNPRHKITKRGQNVTFRCDPISEHNRLYWYRQTLGQGPEFLTYFQNEAQLEKSRLLSDRFSAERPKGSFSTLEIQRTEQGDSAMYLCASSLARGGEAFFGQGTRLTVV.